What follows are 21 T cell receptor beta chains derived from one specimen sequenced in a study of cytomegalovirus exposure and HLA in healthy donors. PCR was performed using 60 Vbeta and 13 Jbeta primers. Some clones are missing from TCRdb's copy, which holds only in-frame ones; the method was immunoSEQ multiplex PCR. The data contain around 67,000 clones, about four fifths of them singletons. The sequenced material came from PBMCs. The source is a man between 18 and 35 years old in good health and CMV-seropositive.

The chain couples TRBV10-3 to TRBJ1-1; D not certain. Germline CDR1 is ENHRY and CDR2 is SYGVKD. Deletions cut 3 bases from V and 1 base from J, with 9 bases between. The CDR3 sequence is 14 residues long. The CDR3 nucleotides read TGTGCCATCAGTGAATTAGTGCCGAACACTGAAGCTTTCTTT. Translated, it gives CAISELVPNTEAFF.

V is TRBV15 and J is TRBJ1-5; no clear D gene. The CDR3 spans 12 residues. Germline V CDR1 and CDR2: LNHNV, YYDKDF (reference sequence). Trimming took off 5 bases at V and 7 bases at J, with 9 bases between the two ends. The CDR3 sequence is CATSEQEQPQHF. As DNA, the CDR3 is TGTGCCACCAGCGAACAAGAACAGCCCCAGCATTTT.

This rearrangement joins TRBV7-9 to TRBJ2-3; TRBD2 matches 14 bases. This CDR3 has 16 residues. Per germline, CDR1 SEHNR and CDR2 FQNEAQ (reference sequence). V shed 6 bases, J shed 0 bases, and the junction held 2 bases outside the gene matches. CDR3 amino acids: CASSRLAGGSTDTQYF. CDR3 sequence (DNA): TGTGCCAGCAGTCGACTAGCGGGAGGGAGCACAGATACGCAGTATTTT. The whole variable domain, filled in from reference TRBV7-9 and TRBJ2-3, reads DTGVSQNPRHKITKRGQNVTFRCDPISEHNRLYWYRQTLGQGPEFLTYFQNEAQLEKSRLLSDRFSAERPKGSFSTLEIQRTEQGDSAMYLCASSRLAGGSTDTQYFGPGTRLTVL.

This clone was seen more than once but under ten times. The rearrangement uses TRBV5-1 and TRBJ2-1; 8 nucleotides agree with TRBD2. V lost 4 bases, J lost 7 bases, and 7 bases stayed unmatched. Germline V CDR1 and CDR2: SGHRS, YFSETQ. CDR3 length: 14 residues. The CDR3 DNA sequence: TGCGCCAGCAGCGGTAGCGGGATCGGGAATGAGCAGTTCTTC. Translated: CASSGSGIGNEQFF.

The chain is built from TRBV28 and TRBJ1-2; 7 bases line up with TRBD1. J was trimmed by 4 bases and V by 6 bases; bases with no gene match: 8. The germline V gene encodes CDR1 MDHEN and CDR2 SYDVKM. There are 14 residues in the CDR3. CDR3 nucleotides: TGTGCCAGCAGAAGGACAGGTTTAGGCTATGGCTACACCTTC. Protein: CASRRTGLGYGYTF.

The chain carries TRBV13 and TRBJ1-1, with no clear D. V was shortened by 5 bases and J by 3 bases, with 10 bases between the two germline ends. The germline gives CDR1 PRHDT, CDR2 FYEKMQ (reference sequence). This CDR3 region has 13 residues. CDR3 bases: TGTGCCAGCAGCACCGACATCTACACTGAAGCTTTCTTT. Its translation: CASSTDIYTEAFF.

V and J are TRBV11-2 and TRBJ1-2; D gene ambiguous. V lost 0 bases to trimming and J lost 4 bases, with 9 bases between them. Germline V lookup: CDR1 SGHAT, CDR2 FQNNGV. The CDR3 runs to 14 residues. The CDR3 protein is CASSLDRHSYGYTF. The CDR3 nucleotides are TGTGCCAGCAGCTTAGATCGGCACAGCTATGGCTACACCTTC.

The chain has TRBV2 and TRBJ1-1; D possibly corresponds to TRBD1 (6 bases). The CDR3 has 15 amino acids. The germline gives CDR1 SNHLY, CDR2 FYNNEI. V lost 2 bases, J lost 1 base, and 11 bases lay in between. CDR3 residues: CASSEYPGENTEAFF. The CDR3 coding sequence is TGTGCCAGCAGTGAATATCCAGGGGAGAACACTGAAGCTTTCTTT.

The V call is TRBV4-1, the J call TRBJ2-3; 7 bases are a match to TRBD2. The germline V gene has CDR1 MGHRA and CDR2 YSYEKL. This CDR3 is 18 amino acids long. Trimming took 3 bases from V and 0 from J; bases not matched to a gene: 12. CDR3 residues: CASSQDIVSGASTDTQYF. In DNA, the CDR3 is TGCGCCAGCAGCCAGGACATAGTAAGCGGGGCTAGCACAGATACGCAGTATTTT.

The rearrangement uses TRBV10-2 and TRBJ2-7; D might be TRBD1 (5 bases). Germline CDR1 WSHSY, CDR2 SAAADI. Between the trimmed V and J ends, which lost 3 bases and 1 base, there was a span of 7 bases. The CDR3 contains 13 residues. CDR3 residues: CASSEQESYEQYF. The CDR3 DNA reads TGCGCCAGCAGTGAACAGGAATCCTACGAGCAGTACTTC.

The rearrangement joins TRBV6-1 to TRBJ1-2; unclear D gene. CDR1 and CDR2 from the germline V gene are MNHNS and SASEGT. Between the trimmed V and J ends, which lost 6 bases and 1 base, there was a span of 9 bases. The CDR3 is 13 residues long. CDR3 protein: CASRATVNYGYTF. The CDR3 coding sequence is TGTGCCAGCAGAGCAACCGTTAACTATGGCTACACCTTC.

This clone was counted between two and nine times. The chain employs TRBV30 and TRBJ1-6; 9 nucleotides agree with TRBD1. Germline CDR1 and CDR2: GTSNPN and SVGIG (reference sequence). J was trimmed by 10 bases and V by 8 bases; bases with no gene match: 9. The CDR3 length is 13 residues. CDR3 residues: CAGQGQGTSPLHF. The CDR3 coding sequence is TGTGCCGGCCAGGGACAGGGAACATCACCCCTCCACTTT.

This clone has a handful of counts. The CDR3 loop is CASTPTSGAYEQYF. In DNA form, the CDR3 reads TGTGCCAGCACCCCAACTAGCGGAGCTTACGAGCAGTACTTC. The chain combines TRBV6-5 with TRBJ2-7; 8 bases map to TRBD2. This CDR3 is 14 amino acids long. CDR1 and CDR2 (germline): MNHEY, SVGAGI. With V trimmed by 7 bases and J by 4 bases, 9 bases remained unmatched.

V usage is TRBV2 and J usage is TRBJ2-5, with D maybe TRBD2 (6 bases). The CDR3 is made up of 14 amino acids. Trimming removed 5 bases at V and 5 bases at J, with 15 bases between. Germline V lookup: CDR1 SNHLY, CDR2 FYNNEI. CDR3 amino acids: CASSPPRGWETQYF. The CDR3, as DNA: TGTGCCAGCAGTCCACCGCGGGGTTGGGAGACCCAGTACTTC.

The CDR3 DNA follows: TGTGCCAGCAGCTCCCCCAGGGTTGCCGGGGAGCTGTTTTTT. This codes for CASSSPRVAGELFF. The V and J genes are TRBV11-3 and TRBJ2-2, with D possibly TRBD1 on 5 matching bases. Germline CDR1 is SGHNT and CDR2 is YENEEA. Trimming took off 4 bases at V and 6 bases at J, with 12 bases between the two ends. The CDR3 consists of 14 residues.

This rearrangement joins TRBV4-1 to TRBJ1-2, with 9 bases aligning to TRBD1. J was trimmed by 3 bases and V by 2 bases; bases with no gene match: 4. The CDR3 is made up of 15 amino acids. The germline V gene has CDR1 MGHRA and CDR2 YSYEKL. The CDR3 sequence is CASSQRTGDDYGYTF. The DNA of the CDR3 is TGCGCCAGCAGCCAAAGGACAGGGGATGACTATGGCTACACCTTC.

This chain links TRBV7-9 with TRBJ2-2; 10 positions agree with TRBD2. Trimming took 5 bases from V and 1 from J; bases not matched to a gene: 4. Per the germline V gene, CDR1 is SEHNR and CDR2 is FQNEAQ (reference sequence). This CDR3 spans 16 amino acids. The CDR3 sequence is CASSGSSGRNTGELFF. The DNA of the CDR3 is TGTGCCAGCAGCGGCTCTAGCGGGAGGAACACCGGGGAGCTGTTTTTT.

The rearrangement links TRBV29-1 to TRBJ2-6; 9 nucleotides line up with TRBD1. The length of the CDR3 is 17 residues. Germline V lookup: CDR1 SQVTM, CDR2 ANQGSEA. Trimming cost V 4 bases and J 4 bases; bases outside gene matches: 11. CDR3 DNA: TGCAGCGTTGCGGGTCCCGGGACAGGGAACGGGGCCAACGTCCTGACTTTC. This codes for CSVAGPGTGNGANVLTF.

The chain combines TRBV6-1 with TRBJ2-2; TRBD2 might be the D (5 bases). This CDR3 is 15 amino acids long. Germline V lookup: CDR1 MNHNS, CDR2 SASEGT. Between the trimmed V and J ends, which lost 7 bases and 7 bases, there was a span of 19 bases. The CDR3 loop reads CASTPPGIEIGELFF. DNA for the CDR3: TGTGCCAGCACTCCGCCGGGGATTGAAATCGGGGAGCTGTTTTTT.

The V gene is TRBV7-6, the J gene TRBJ2-1; perhaps TRBD2 as D (5 bases). There are 15 residues in the CDR3. Trimming cost V 0 bases and J 4 bases, with 10 bases left between them. Germline V gene lookup returns CDR1 SGHVS and CDR2 FNYEAQ. This CDR3 reads CASSLAPDSYNEQFF. Written as DNA, the CDR3 is TGTGCCAGCAGCTTAGCGCCGGACTCTTACAATGAGCAGTTCTTC.

V and J are TRBV4-2 and TRBJ2-7, with D tentatively TRBD2 (6 bases). CDR1 is LGHNA and CDR2 is YNFKEQ in the germline V gene. Trimming left V 0 bases short and J 4 bases short, with 16 bases between. This CDR3 spans 16 amino acids. The DNA for the CDR3 is TGTGCCAGCAGCCAAGATAATAGCGGAGCTTCTTACGAGCAGTACTTC. Its translation is CASSQDNSGASYEQYF.